The 27 T cell receptor beta chains reported below all come from one sample, sequenced in a study of OX40 agonist ivuxolimab in advanced cancers. Sequencing used immunoSEQ multiplex PCR; TCRdb keeps in-frame clones, though not all of them. The sample yields approximately 20,000 clones, over 70% seen once. The sequencing here drew on CD4+ or CD8+ T cells sorted from blood, taken in a trial of the OX40 agonist ivuxolimab. These receptor sequences come from an adult with an advanced solid tumor such as melanoma, head and neck, liver or kidney cancer.

CDR3 residues: CATSRDDGAGQFF. CDR3 nucleotides: TGTGCCACCAGCAGAGATGATGGGGCGGGGCAGTTCTTC. This chain joins TRBV15 and TRBJ2-1; either TRBD1 or TRBD2 may supply D (5 bases each). Germline V gives CDR1 LNHNV, CDR2 YYDKDF (reference sequence). Trimming took 0 bases from V and 12 from J, leaving 12 bases between them. The CDR3 is 13 residues long. The variable domain in full, with the rest retrieved from reference TRBV15 and TRBJ2-1, is DAMVIQNPRYQVTQFGKPVTLSCSQTLNHNVMYWYQQKSSQAPKLLFHYYDKDFNNEADTPDNFQSRRPNTSFCFLDIRSPGLGDTAMYLCATSRDDGAGQFFGPGTRLTVL.

CDR3 nucleotide sequence: TGCGCCAGCAGCCAACCCCGCGGGAACTCCTACAATGAGCAGTTCTTC. This sequence encodes CASSQPRGNSYNEQFF. The gene calls are TRBV4-3 and TRBJ2-1; TRBD2 might be the D (6 bases). The CDR3 has 16 amino acids. V was clipped by 2 bases and J by 0 bases, with 11 bases between them. CDR1 is LGHNA and CDR2 is YSLEER in the germline V gene.

The chain couples TRBV27 to TRBJ2-3, with 7 bases identical to TRBD1. Germline V gene lookup returns CDR1 MNHEY and CDR2 SMNVEV (reference sequence). This CDR3 is built from 16 residues. Germline trimming cut 3 bases from V and 6 bases from J; bases unmatched to any gene: 12. CDR3 in amino acids: CASSFSSGTARDTQYF. Written as DNA, the CDR3 is TGTGCCAGCAGTTTCTCCTCCGGGACAGCCCGCGATACGCAGTATTTT.

The rearrangement uses TRBV10-3 and TRBJ2-3, with D uncertain. Trimming removed 2 bases at V and 2 bases at J, with 11 bases between. Looked up from germline, CDR1 is ENHRY and CDR2 is SYGVKD. The CDR3 has 15 amino acids. The CDR3 DNA sequence: TGTGCCATCAGTGAGAAGAACAGATTCACAGATACGCAGTATTTT. Its translation: CAISEKNRFTDTQYF.

This sequence joins TRBV11-3 and TRBJ2-1, with D uncertain. V lost 5 bases, J lost 6 bases, and 8 bases lay in between. Per germline, CDR1 SGHNT and CDR2 YENEEA. The CDR3 spans 12 residues. This CDR3 reads CASSLLPNEQFF. The CDR3 nucleotides read TGTGCCAGCAGCCTCCTGCCCAATGAGCAGTTCTTC.

The CDR3 spells CASSLRYNEQFF. The CDR3 region has the DNA TGTGCCAGCAGCCTAAGATACAATGAGCAGTTCTTC. The chain is built from TRBV14 and TRBJ2-1; D is unresolved. The germline CDR1 and CDR2 sequences are SGHDN and FVKESK. The CDR3 has 12 amino acids. V lost 4 bases and J lost 4, with 5 bases in between.

The chain recombines TRBV27 with TRBJ2-1, with 9 positions matching TRBD2. The J segment lost 8 bases and the V segment lost 1 base, leaving 9 bases of the junction unmatched. The CDR3 spans 16 residues. In germline, CDR1 is MNHEY, CDR2 SMNVEV (reference sequence). The CDR3 nucleotides are TGTGCCAGCAGTTTATTAGGCCTAGCGGGGCCTCATGAGCAGTTCTTC. Encoded protein: CASSLLGLAGPHEQFF.

A single count supports this clone. This rearrangement joins TRBV5-4 to TRBJ1-2; 11 nucleotides line up with TRBD1. Germline V lookup: CDR1 SGHNT, CDR2 YYREEE (reference sequence). There are 15 residues in the CDR3. Losses at the gene ends were 4 bases for V and 4 bases for J; bases not matched to a gene: 6. The CDR3 bases are TGTGCCAGCAGCCAGAGGACAGGGGGCGTCTATGGCTACACCTTC. Its translation is CASSQRTGGVYGYTF.

The genes are TRBV2 and TRBJ1-5; no firm D call. Germline CDR1 reads SNHLY; CDR2 reads FYNNEI. Trimming took off 1 base at V and 8 bases at J, with 18 bases between the two ends. This CDR3 is built from 16 residues. CDR3 DNA: TGTGCCAGCAGTGAAGAAATCGGGCCAGCTGATGAGCCCCAGCATTTT. This sequence encodes CASSEEIGPADEPQHF. The complete variable domain, with remaining parts taken from reference TRBV2 and TRBJ1-5, reads EPEVTQTPSHQVTQMGQEVILRCVPISNHLYFYWYRQILGQKVEFLVSFYNNEISEKSEIFDDQFSVERPDGSNFTLKIRSTKLEDSAMYFCASSEEIGPADEPQHFGDGTRLSIL.

The sample holds a few counts of this clone. The chain joins TRBV9 to TRBJ2-5; D possibly corresponds to TRBD2 (7 bases). Germline CDR1 SGDLS, CDR2 YYNGEE. The V gene lost 0 bases and the J gene lost 4 bases, with 10 bases spanning the gap. This CDR3 has 14 residues. The CDR3 loop is CASSVEGGRETQYF. CDR3 sequence (DNA): TGTGCCAGCAGCGTAGAGGGGGGGAGAGAGACCCAGTACTTC.

This clone was seen only once. The genes are TRBV4-2 and TRBJ2-7; 9 nucleotides match TRBD1. J was trimmed by 4 bases and V by 4 bases; bases with no gene match: 8. The CDR3 has 15 residues. Per the germline V gene, CDR1 is LGHNA and CDR2 is YNFKEQ. The CDR3 sequence: CASSLPGTGNYEQYF. The CDR3 region has the DNA TGTGCCAGCAGCCTTCCCGGGACAGGGAATTACGAGCAGTACTTC.

This chain's CDR3 is CASSLGHSLLTQYF. The DNA of the CDR3 is TGTGCCAGCAGTTTGGGGCACAGCCTGTTGACCCAGTACTTC. The V and J genes are TRBV28 and TRBJ2-5, with D tentatively TRBD1 (5 bases). There are 14 residues in the CDR3. V was clipped by 3 bases and J by 7 bases, with 15 bases between them. From germline, CDR1 is MDHEN and CDR2 SYDVKM.

Turning to this clone: At one end, the junction sequence differs from germline, possibly due to a read error. V gene TRBV20-1 combines with J gene TRBJ2-3; D gene unclear. The CDR3 spans 11 residues. Germline V lookup: CDR1 DFQATT, CDR2 SNEGSKA (reference sequence). CDR3 sequence: CSVRWESTQYF. The CDR3 nucleotides are TGCAGTGTTAGATGGGAATCTACTCAGTATTTT.

This chain links TRBV30 with TRBJ1-1; 8 bases match TRBD1. The CDR3 contains 12 residues. V was clipped by 5 bases and J by 4 bases; unmatched bases: 3. Germline values: CDR1 GTSNPN, CDR2 SVGIG (reference sequence). CDR3 DNA sequence: TGTGCCTGGGGACAGGGTATCACTGAAGCTTTCTTT. It specifies CAWGQGITEAFF.

This clone has more than one count but fewer than ten. The chain joins TRBV19 to TRBJ2-2; possibly TRBD1 for D (5 bases). Trimming stripped 5 bases from V and 6 bases from J, with 16 bases between. CDR1 is LNHDA and CDR2 is SQIVND in the germline V gene (reference sequence). There are 15 residues in the CDR3. CDR3 protein: CASSLHMTRAGELFF. The CDR3 DNA reads as TGTGCCAGTAGTTTACATATGACCAGGGCCGGGGAGCTGTTTTTT.

A word on this clone: The junction differs from germline at one of its ends, possibly a read error. J is TRBJ2-3 and V is TRBV19; D is undetermined. Germline V gene lookup returns CDR1 LNHDA and CDR2 SQIVND (reference sequence). CDR3 length: 14 residues. The DNA of the CDR3 is TGTACCAGTAGTATACGTTCCTCCACAGATACGCAGTATTTT. It yields the protein CTSSIRSSTDTQYF.

This clone was detected only a few times. The chain couples TRBV29-1 to TRBJ2-3; 9 nucleotides align to TRBD2. Looked up from germline, CDR1 is SQVTM and CDR2 is ANQGSEA. This CDR3 is built from 16 residues. The junction had 8 bases not matched to a gene; V was cut back by 1 base and J by 3 bases. The CDR3 loop reads CSVEGHRSGRTDTQYF. The DNA for the CDR3 is TGCAGCGTTGAAGGGCACCGTAGCGGGAGAACAGATACGCAGTATTTT.

The rearrangement links TRBV15 to TRBJ1-5; D remains unclear. V was clipped by 1 base and J by 1 base, with 5 bases between them. CDR1 is LNHNV and CDR2 is YYDKDF in the germline V gene (reference sequence). There are 14 residues in the CDR3. The CDR3 is CATSRGRSNQPQHF. The CDR3 coding sequence is TGTGCCACCAGCAGAGGGCGAAGCAATCAGCCCCAGCATTTT.

The chain joins TRBV9 to TRBJ2-7, with a weak D call TRBD2 (5 bases). The germline V and J ends were trimmed by 4 bases and 10 bases, with 21 bases remaining between them. Germline V CDR1 and CDR2: SGDLS, YYNGEE. The CDR3 spans 14 residues. The CDR3 coding sequence is TGTGCCAGCAGCCTTACCCCCTGGCGGGCGGATCAGTACTTC. It is translated as CASSLTPWRADQYF.

The V gene is TRBV5-6, the J gene TRBJ2-1; D unclear. Germline-derived CDR1 and CDR2 are SGHDT and YYEEEE. This CDR3 is built from 13 residues. V lost 0 bases and J 6 bases, leaving 7 bases between the germline ends. The CDR3 DNA reads as TGTGCCAGCAGCTTGGACACCCTCAATGAGCAGTTCTTC. This gives the protein CASSLDTLNEQFF. The full variable domain, its missing parts supplied by reference TRBV5-6 and TRBJ2-1, is DAGVTQSPTHLIKTRGQQVTLRCSPKSGHDTVSWYQQALGQGPQFIFQYYEEEERQRGNFPDRFSGHQFPNYSSELNVNALLLGDSALYLCASSLDTLNEQFFGPGTRLTVL.

The rearrangement joins TRBV5-6 to TRBJ2-1; the match to TRBD2 covers 8 bases. Trimming cost V 5 bases and J 2 bases; bases outside gene matches: 9. Germline values: CDR1 SGHDT, CDR2 YYEEEE. The CDR3 length is 16 residues. The CDR3 DNA reads TGTGCCAGCAGTCCGGTTGGACTAGCCACCTACAATGAGCAGTTCTTC. Protein: CASSPVGLATYNEQFF.

This clone turned up a few times. The CDR3 loop reads CASSSYRDRSPSGYTF. CDR3 in DNA: TGTGCCAGCAGCTCCTACCGGGACAGATCTCCGTCCGGCTACACCTTC. The rearrangement uses TRBV7-9 and TRBJ1-2; 7 nucleotides match TRBD1. CDR1 is SEHNR and CDR2 is FQNEAQ in the germline V gene (reference sequence). Losses at the gene ends were 4 bases for V and 8 bases for J; bases not matched to a gene: 16. This CDR3 has 16 amino acids. Full variable domain (remainder filled in from reference TRBV7-9 and TRBJ1-2): DTGVSQNPRHKITKRGQNVTFRCDPISEHNRLYWYRQTLGQGPEFLTYFQNEAQLEKSRLLSDRFSAERPKGSFSTLEIQRTEQGDSAMYLCASSSYRDRSPSGYTFGSGTRLTVV.

In its sample, this clone was seen once. The rearrangement links TRBV7-9 to TRBJ2-7; TRBD1 matches 7 bases. The CDR3 totals 15 residues. Germline-derived CDR1 and CDR2 are SEHNR and FQNEAQ (reference sequence). The ends lost 1 base at V and 3 bases at J; junction bases unmatched: 6. The CDR3 bases are TGTGCCAGCAGCTTAGGGCCCAGGGGGTACTACGAGCAGTACTTC. This sequence encodes CASSLGPRGYYEQYF.

The sample holds a few counts of this clone. The V and J genes are TRBV4-2 and TRBJ1-1, with unresolved D. Trimming cost V 1 base and J 0 bases, with 9 bases left between them. In germline, CDR1 is LGHNA, CDR2 YNFKEQ. The CDR3 length is 15 residues. DNA for the CDR3: TGTGCCAGCAGCCAAGGGTCAGCCATGAACACTGAAGCTTTCTTT. It encodes CASSQGSAMNTEAFF.

The DNA of the CDR3 is TGTGCCAGCAGTTTCATTCCGGGGGAGGGTAATGAGCAGTTCTTC. Encoded protein: CASSFIPGEGNEQFF. This chain joins TRBV6-6 and TRBJ2-1, with TRBD2 matching over 7 bases. CDR1 is MNHNY, CDR2 SVGAGI, per germline (reference sequence). The CDR3 is 15 amino acids. The J segment lost 7 bases and the V segment lost 4 bases, leaving 10 bases of the junction unmatched.

The rearrangement uses TRBV21-1 and TRBJ2-2; the D call of TRBD1 is as the table states it, not checked on the DNA. TRBV21-1 is given as a pseudogene. The CDR3 loop spans 17 amino acids. CDR3 sequence: CASSKCLGTGSPGELFF. CDR3 coding DNA: TGTGCCAGCAGCAAATGTCTGGGGACAGGGAGCCCCGGGGAGCTGTTTTTT.

The chain joins TRBV21-1 to TRBJ2-7; the tabulated D call, TRBD1, remains unverified against the DNA. TRBV21-1 is flagged as a pseudogene. This CDR3 has 16 amino acids. The CDR3 region is CASSGRDRSVAYEQYF. The CDR3 DNA is TGTGCCAGCAGCGGACGGGACAGATCAGTCGCCTACGAGCAGTACTTC.